Each of the 16 T cell receptor beta chains below was sequenced from the same sample in a study of T cells in Graves' hyperthyroidism and ophthalmopathy. What was amplified from RNA transcripts were TCR beta CDR3 regions. The HTBI primer set was used in a first-round RT-PCR of the TCR CDR3. Via MiXCR, TCRdb re-called the multiplex PCR reads, giving one row per CDR3 protein. Of about 600,000 distinct CDR3 sequences listed, 14% are singletons. Sample: blood. The receptor source for this set is a woman aged 18-35 years with Graves' ophthalmopathy.

Concerning this clonotype itself: A much more abundant neighbour one base away suggests this may be a read error. The rearrangement links TRBV27 to TRBJ1-5; weak D call: TRBD1 (6 bases). Germline V gives CDR1 MNHEY, CDR2 SMNVEV (reference sequence). This CDR3 has 16 residues. The chain's CDR3 is CAGSFEGGGGNQPQHF. The CDR3 DNA follows: TGTGCCGGCAGTTTTGAGGGGGGCGGGGGCAATCAGCCCCAGCATTTT.

This clonotype was detected only a few times. The rearrangement joins TRBV7-2 to TRBJ1-1; TRBD1 is a possible D gene (6 bases). Trimming took off 3 bases at V and 6 bases at J, with 17 bases between the two ends. Germline CDR1 is SGHTA and CDR2 is FQGNSA. This CDR3 region has 15 residues. Here the CDR3 reads CASSFLGHQDAEAFF. CDR3 sequence (DNA): TGTGCCAGCAGCTTCCTGGGACATCAGGACGCTGAAGCTTTCTTT. The whole variable domain, filled in from reference TRBV7-2 and TRBJ1-1, reads GAGVSQSPSNKVTEKGKDVELRCDPISGHTALYWYRQSLGQGLEFLIYFQGNSAPDKSGLPSDRFSAERTGGSVSTLTIQRTQQEDSAVYLCASSFLGHQDAEAFFGQGTRLTVV.

This clonotype has at least ten counts. The CDR3 DNA sequence: TGTGCCAGCAGCCAGGGGGCGGGACTCAGCCCTAGGCAGTTCTTC. It specifies CASSQGAGLSPRQFF. J is TRBJ2-1 and V is TRBV3-1; the D gene could be TRBD1 or TRBD2 (6 bases each). Germline CDR1 and CDR2: LGHDT and YNNKEL (reference sequence). Deletions cut 3 bases from V and 12 bases from J, with 21 bases between. The CDR3 loop spans 15 amino acids.

The chain carries TRBV9 and TRBJ1-6, with D unresolved. CDR1 and CDR2 from the germline V gene are SGDLS and YYNGEE. Trimming shortened V by 4 bases and J by 6 bases, and 11 bases separated the two germline ends. This CDR3 contains 14 residues. CDR3 nucleotides: TGTGCCAGCAGCTCCGGGCCGACTAATTCACCCCTCCACTTT. This gives the protein CASSSGPTNSPLHF. The variable domain in full, with the rest retrieved from reference TRBV9 and TRBJ1-6, is DSGVTQTPKHLITATGQRVTLRCSPRSGDLSVYWYQQSLDQGLQFLIQYYNGEERAKGNILERFSAQQFPDLHSELNLSSLELGDSALYFCASSSGPTNSPLHFGNGTRLTVT.

There are a few counts of this clonotype. The chain joins TRBV5-6 to TRBJ1-2, with D possibly matching TRBD1 (6 bases). In germline, CDR1 is SGHDT, CDR2 YYEEEE. Trimming cost V 1 base and J 4 bases, with 11 bases left between them. The CDR3 contains 14 residues. CDR3 in DNA: TGTGCCAGCAGCTTGATGGGGGCGGGCTATGGCTACACCTTC. Encoded protein: CASSLMGAGYGYTF.

This clonotype was seen just once. The rearrangement uses TRBV12-3 or TRBV12-4 and TRBJ2-3; 7 bases align to TRBD1. There are 13 residues in the CDR3. V trimming: 10 bases; J trimming: 2 bases; junction bases outside the gene matches: 6. CDR3 nucleotide sequence: TGTGCCACCTCGGGACAGCCCACAGATACGCAGTATTTT. It specifies CATSGQPTDTQYF.

At least ten counts were recorded for this clonotype. This sequence joins TRBV11-3 and TRBJ1-2; D may be TRBD1 (5 bases). The CDR3 runs to 14 residues. Trimming left V 11 bases short and J 2 bases short, with 18 bases between. Germline CDR1 is SGHNT and CDR2 is YENEEA. In DNA form, the CDR3 reads TGTGCCCGGACCAGGTTGGGGCAAAACTATGGCTACACCTTC. Translation gives CARTRLGQNYGYTF.

The sample holds many counts of this clonotype. The chain carries TRBV20-1 and TRBJ2-7; 8 bases match TRBD1. V was clipped by 6 bases and J by 0 bases; unmatched bases: 4. Germline CDR1 reads DFQATT; CDR2 reads SNEGSKA (reference sequence). The CDR3 totals 13 residues. The CDR3 sequence is CSADREDSYEQYF. CDR3 nucleotides: TGCAGTGCGGACAGGGAGGACTCCTACGAGCAGTACTTC.

This clonotype was counted many times. This chain uses TRBV9 with TRBJ1-5, with TRBD1 matching 8 bases. The CDR3 is made up of 15 amino acids. J was trimmed by 6 bases and V by 0 bases; bases with no gene match: 5. CDR1 is SGDLS and CDR2 is YYNGEE in the germline V gene. DNA for the CDR3: TGTGCCAGCAGCGTAGGGGCAGGGGGCGTTCAGCCCCAGCATTTT. Protein sequence: CASSVGAGGVQPQHF.

The chain combines TRBV11-1 with TRBJ2-2; 12 bases are a match to TRBD2. Trimming removed 4 bases from V and 3 bases from J; junction bases left unmatched: 12. This CDR3 contains 19 residues. CDR1 and CDR2 from the germline V gene are SGHAT and FQDESV (reference sequence). CDR3 residues: CASSSHQPGLAGHTGELFF. CDR3 DNA sequence: TGTGCCAGCAGCTCCCACCAGCCGGGACTAGCGGGCCACACCGGGGAGCTGTTTTTT.

In its sample, this clonotype was seen many times. The chain recombines TRBV6-1 with TRBJ1-2, with 11 bases fitting TRBD1. Losses at the gene ends were 6 bases for V and 4 bases for J; bases not matched to a gene: 7. The CDR3 covers 15 residues. The germline V gene encodes CDR1 MNHNS and CDR2 SASEGT. The CDR3 sequence: CASSGGTGGIYGYTF. CDR3 in DNA: TGTGCCAGCAGCGGAGGGACAGGGGGTATCTATGGCTACACCTTC.

The table lists this clonotype with a count of one. J is TRBJ2-3 and V is TRBV11-1; 10 bases agree with TRBD2. The length of the CDR3 is 16 residues. Germline values: CDR1 SGHAT, CDR2 FQDESV (reference sequence). V shed 5 bases, J shed 1 base, and the junction held 6 bases outside the gene matches. Here the CDR3 reads CASSPSGRDRTDTQYF. CDR3 in DNA: TGTGCCAGCAGCCCTAGCGGGAGAGATCGCACAGATACGCAGTATTTT.

In this sample, this clonotype turned up many times. The chain joins TRBV7-9 to TRBJ1-4, with D hard to call. The CDR3 has 15 amino acids. The germline V gene encodes CDR1 SEHNR and CDR2 FQNEAQ (reference sequence). The germline V and J ends were trimmed by 2 bases and 3 bases, with 10 bases remaining between them. This chain's CDR3 is CASSLLREANEKLFF. DNA for the CDR3: TGTGCCAGCAGCTTACTCCGGGAGGCTAATGAAAAACTGTTTTTT.

This chain uses TRBV15 with TRBJ2-1; D is possibly TRBD2 (5 bases). CDR1 LNHNV and CDR2 YYDKDF come from the germline V gene (reference sequence). V lost 2 bases, J lost 2 bases, and 19 bases lay in between. The CDR3 spans 18 residues. CDR3 DNA: TGTGCCACCAGCAGATCCATAGCGTGGGGAGTCGCCTACAATGAGCAGTTCTTC. Its translation is CATSRSIAWGVAYNEQFF. The variable domain in full, with the rest retrieved from reference TRBV15 and TRBJ2-1, is DAMVIQNPRYQVTQFGKPVTLSCSQTLNHNVMYWYQQKSSQAPKLLFHYYDKDFNNEADTPDNFQSRRPNTSFCFLDIRSPGLGDTAMYLCATSRSIAWGVAYNEQFFGPGTRLTVL.

The V and J genes are TRBV30 and TRBJ2-1; weak D call: TRBD2 (5 bases). V was shortened by 8 bases and J by 8 bases, with 13 bases between the two germline ends. Per the germline V gene, CDR1 is GTSNPN and CDR2 is SVGIG (reference sequence). The CDR3 runs 11 residues. The CDR3 bases are TGTGCCGGACTCAGGTGGGATGAGCAGTTCTTC. Translated: CAGLRWDEQFF.

This clonotype was seen many times. CDR3: CAWSGTGRATGELFF. CDR3 nucleotide sequence: TGTGCCTGGAGTGGGACAGGGAGGGCCACCGGGGAGCTGTTTTTT. This rearrangement joins TRBV30 to TRBJ2-2, with a tentative D call TRBD1 (8 bases). V was pared by 1 base and J by 4 bases, with 13 bases between. This CDR3 comprises 15 residues. The V gene's germline CDR1 is GTSNPN and CDR2 SVGIG (reference sequence).